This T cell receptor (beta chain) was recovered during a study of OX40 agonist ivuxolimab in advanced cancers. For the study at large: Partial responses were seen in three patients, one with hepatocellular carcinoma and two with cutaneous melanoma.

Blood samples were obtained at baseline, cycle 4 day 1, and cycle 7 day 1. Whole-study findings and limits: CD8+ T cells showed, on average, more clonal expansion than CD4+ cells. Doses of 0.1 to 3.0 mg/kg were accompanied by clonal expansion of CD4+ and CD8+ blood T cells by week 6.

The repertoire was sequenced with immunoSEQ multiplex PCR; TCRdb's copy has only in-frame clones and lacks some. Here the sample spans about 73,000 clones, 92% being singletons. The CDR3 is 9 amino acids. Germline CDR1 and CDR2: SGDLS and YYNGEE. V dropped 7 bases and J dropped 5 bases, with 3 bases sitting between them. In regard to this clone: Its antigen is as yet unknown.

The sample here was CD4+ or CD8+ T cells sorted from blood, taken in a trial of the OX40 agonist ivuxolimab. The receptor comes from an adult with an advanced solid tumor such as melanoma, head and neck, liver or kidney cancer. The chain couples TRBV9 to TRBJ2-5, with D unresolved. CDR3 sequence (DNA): TGTGCCAGCGGGGAGACCCAGTACTTC. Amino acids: CASGETQYF.